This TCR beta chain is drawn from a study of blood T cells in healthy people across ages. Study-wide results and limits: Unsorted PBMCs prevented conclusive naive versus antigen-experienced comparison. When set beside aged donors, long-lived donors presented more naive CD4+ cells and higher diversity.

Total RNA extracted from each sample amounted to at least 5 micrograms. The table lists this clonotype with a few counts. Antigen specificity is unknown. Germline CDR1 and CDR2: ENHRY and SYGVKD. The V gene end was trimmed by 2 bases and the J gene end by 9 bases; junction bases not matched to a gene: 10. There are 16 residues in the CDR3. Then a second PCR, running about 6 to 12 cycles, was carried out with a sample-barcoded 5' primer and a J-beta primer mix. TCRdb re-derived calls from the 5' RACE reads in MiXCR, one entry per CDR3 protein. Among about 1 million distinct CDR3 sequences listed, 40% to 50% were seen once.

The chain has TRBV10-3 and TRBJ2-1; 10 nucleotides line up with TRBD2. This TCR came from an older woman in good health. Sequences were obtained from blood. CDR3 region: CAISEPGLANDSEQFF. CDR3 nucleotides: TGTGCCATCAGTGAGCCGGGACTAGCGAATGATAGTGAGCAGTTCTTC.